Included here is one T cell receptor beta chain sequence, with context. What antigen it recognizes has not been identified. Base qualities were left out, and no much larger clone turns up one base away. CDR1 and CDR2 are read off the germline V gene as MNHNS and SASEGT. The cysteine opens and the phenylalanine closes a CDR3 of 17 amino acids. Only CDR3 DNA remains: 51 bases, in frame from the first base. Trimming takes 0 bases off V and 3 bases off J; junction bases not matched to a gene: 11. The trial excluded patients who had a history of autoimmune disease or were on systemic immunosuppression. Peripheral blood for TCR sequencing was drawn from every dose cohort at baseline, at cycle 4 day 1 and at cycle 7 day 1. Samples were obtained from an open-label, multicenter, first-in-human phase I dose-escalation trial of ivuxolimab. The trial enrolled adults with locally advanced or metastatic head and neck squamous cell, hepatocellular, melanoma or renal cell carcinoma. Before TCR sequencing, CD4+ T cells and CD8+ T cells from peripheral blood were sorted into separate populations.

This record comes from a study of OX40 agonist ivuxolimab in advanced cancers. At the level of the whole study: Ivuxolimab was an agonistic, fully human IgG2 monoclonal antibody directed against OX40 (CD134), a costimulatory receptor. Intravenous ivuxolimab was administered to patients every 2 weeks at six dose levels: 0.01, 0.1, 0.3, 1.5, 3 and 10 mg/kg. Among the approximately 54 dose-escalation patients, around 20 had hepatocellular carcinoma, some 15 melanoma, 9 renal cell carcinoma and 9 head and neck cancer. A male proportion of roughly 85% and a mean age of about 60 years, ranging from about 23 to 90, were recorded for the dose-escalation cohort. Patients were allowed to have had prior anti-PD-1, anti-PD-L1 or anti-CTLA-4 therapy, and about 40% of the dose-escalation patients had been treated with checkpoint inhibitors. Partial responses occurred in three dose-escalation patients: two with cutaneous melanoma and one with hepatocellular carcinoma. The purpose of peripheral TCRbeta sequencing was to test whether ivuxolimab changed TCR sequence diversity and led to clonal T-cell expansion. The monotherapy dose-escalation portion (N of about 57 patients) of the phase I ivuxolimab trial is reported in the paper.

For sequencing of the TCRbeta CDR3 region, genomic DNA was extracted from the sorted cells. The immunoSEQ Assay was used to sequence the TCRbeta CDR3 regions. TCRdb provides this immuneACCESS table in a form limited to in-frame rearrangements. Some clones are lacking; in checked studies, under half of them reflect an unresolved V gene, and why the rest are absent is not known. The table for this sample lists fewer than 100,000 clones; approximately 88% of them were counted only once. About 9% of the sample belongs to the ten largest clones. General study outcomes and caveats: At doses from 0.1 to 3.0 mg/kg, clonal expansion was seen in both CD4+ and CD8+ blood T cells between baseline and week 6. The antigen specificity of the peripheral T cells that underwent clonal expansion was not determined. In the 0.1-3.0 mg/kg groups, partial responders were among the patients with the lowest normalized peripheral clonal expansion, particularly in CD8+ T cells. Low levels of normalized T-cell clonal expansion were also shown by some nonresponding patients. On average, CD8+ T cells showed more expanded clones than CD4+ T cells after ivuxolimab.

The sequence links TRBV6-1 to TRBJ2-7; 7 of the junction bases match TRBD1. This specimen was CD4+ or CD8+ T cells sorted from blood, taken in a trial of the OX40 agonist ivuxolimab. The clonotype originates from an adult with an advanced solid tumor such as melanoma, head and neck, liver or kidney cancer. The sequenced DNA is TGTGCCAGCAGTGAAGCGCTTCGAGACAGGGAACTCTACGAGCAGTACTTC. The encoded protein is CASSEALRDRELYEQYF.